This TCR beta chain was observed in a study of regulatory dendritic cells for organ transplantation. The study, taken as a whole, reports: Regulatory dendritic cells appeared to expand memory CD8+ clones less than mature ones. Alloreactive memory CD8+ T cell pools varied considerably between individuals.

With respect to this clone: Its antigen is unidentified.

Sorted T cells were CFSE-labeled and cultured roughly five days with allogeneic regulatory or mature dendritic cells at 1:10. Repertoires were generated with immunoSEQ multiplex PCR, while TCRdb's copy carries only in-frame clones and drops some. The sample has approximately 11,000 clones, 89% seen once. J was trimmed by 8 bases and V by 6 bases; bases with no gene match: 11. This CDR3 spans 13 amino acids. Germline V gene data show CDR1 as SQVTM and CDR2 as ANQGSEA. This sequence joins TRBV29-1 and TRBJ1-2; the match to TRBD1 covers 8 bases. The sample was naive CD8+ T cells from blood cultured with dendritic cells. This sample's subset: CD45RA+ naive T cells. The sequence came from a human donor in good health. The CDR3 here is CSVDPTTGEGYTF. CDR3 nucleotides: TGCAGCGTAGACCCGACGACAGGGGAAGGCTACACCTTC.